This is a list of T cell receptor beta chains from one sample in a study of shared T cell receptors in the human thymus. Libraries were prepared by immunoSEQ multiplex PCR; TCRdb keeps only in-frame clonotypes and omits some of them. The sample records roughly 550,000 clones, about 84% being singletons. The same sample was also studied in work on human thymus T cells.

Sequencing input: thymocytes. These TCRs come from a boy younger than two with a congenital heart defect. CDR3s include the opening cysteine and the closing phenylalanine or tryptophan. D genes are given only for firm matches. Expanded clones are given a class, and other clones once, few, many or no size at all.

len	v_gene	abundance	d_gene	j_gene	CDR3nt	CDR3aa
17	TRBV25-1	NA	NA	TRBJ2-1	TGTGCCAGCAGTGGTCTCGACTTGCGAAGCTCCTACAATGAGCAGTTCTTC	CASSGLDLRSSYNEQFF
13	TRBV5-1	NA	NA	TRBJ2-7	TGCGCCAGCAGCGGCGACAGGTCGGCCGAGCAGTACTTC	CASSGDRSAEQYF
15	TRBV14	NA	TRBD1	TRBJ1-2	TGTGCCAGCAGCCAAGAGGGACAGACTAACTATGGCTACACCTTC	CASSQEGQTNYGYTF
14	TRBV2	NA	TRBD1	TRBJ2-3	TGTGCCAGCAGAGGGACAGATAGCACAGATACGCAGTATTTT	CASRGTDSTDTQYF
16	TRBV1	once	NA	TRBJ2-7	TGCACCAGCAGTTACAACCAGGGGACCGGCTCCTACGAGCAGTACTTC	CTSSYNQGTGSYEQYF
15	TRBV4-2	NA	NA	TRBJ1-2	TGTGCCAGCAGCCAAGGGGGGGAGAAGAGACACGGCTACACCTTC	CASSQGGEKRHGYTF
16	TRBV4-3	NA	TRBD2	TRBJ2-5	TGCGCCAGCAGCCTCTACTTAGCGGGAGGGCCGGAGACCCAGTACTTC	CASSLYLAGGPETQYF
14	TRBV6-4	NA	TRBD1	TRBJ2-1	TGTGCCAGCAGTGGGCGGCAGGGGGCGAATGAGCAGTTCTTC	CASSGRQGANEQFF
16	TRBV4-3	NA	TRBD1	TRBJ2-2	TGCGCCAGCAGCCCTCCGGATTACAGGGGTGGCGGGGAGCTGTTTTTT	CASSPPDYRGGGELFF
14	TRBV27	NA	TRBD1	TRBJ2-7	TGTGCCAGCAGTTTGGAGCAGGGGGCTAGCGAGCAGTACTTC	CASSLEQGASEQYF
15	TRBV27	NA	TRBD1	TRBJ2-7	TGTGCCAGCAGCCATCCGGGACAGGGACCCTACGAGCAGTACTTC	CASSHPGQGPYEQYF
16	TRBV28	NA	TRBD1	TRBJ1-2	TGTGCCAGCAGTTTTAGGGAGACAGGGCCCTTCTATGGCTACACCTTC	CASSFRETGPFYGYTF
13	TRBV7-2	NA	NA	TRBJ1-4	TGTGCCAGCAGCTTGGGCCCCAATGAAAAACTGTTTTTT	CASSLGPNEKLFF
17	TRBV4-2	few	NA	TRBJ2-1	TGTGCCAGCAGCCAAGCCTACTTTAGAGGTCGAAACAATGAGCAGTTCTTC	CASSQAYFRGRNNEQFF
16	TRBV5-1	NA	NA	TRBJ2-2	TGCGCCAGCAGCTCTCCTGGGGCGGTGAACACCGGGGAGCTGTTTTTT	CASSSPGAVNTGELFF
15	TRBV30	NA	TRBD2	TRBJ2-1	TGTGCCTGGAGCGAGGGACTAGCGGGAGGGTATGAGCAGTTCTTC	CAWSEGLAGGYEQFF
14	TRBV7-9	NA	TRBD2	TRBJ2-5	TGTGCCAGCAGCCTCGGGACTAACGAGGAGACCCAGTACTTC	CASSLGTNEETQYF
16	TRBV7-2	NA	TRBD2	TRBJ2-3	TGTGCCAGCAGCTTAGCGGTAGCGGGAGGGCGGGATACGCAGTATTTT	CASSLAVAGGRDTQYF
17	TRBV6-1	few	TRBD2	TRBJ2-7	TGTGCCAGCAGTGAAAGCCCCGGGACTAGCGTGTCCTACGAGCAGTACTTC	CASSESPGTSVSYEQYF
15	TRBV4-2	NA	NA	TRBJ2-1	TGTGCCAGCAGCCAAGGGGCGGGGTGGGTGAATGAGCAGTTCTTC	CASSQGAGWVNEQFF
16	TRBV28	NA	TRBD2	TRBJ2-7	TGTGCCAGCAGTTTAGACCGAGCGGGAGTAAGAAACGAGCAGTACTTC	CASSLDRAGVRNEQYF
18	TRBV27	NA	TRBD1	TRBJ1-5	TGTGCCAGCAGTCAATACCAAGACAGGGATCAAAGCAATCAGCCCCAGCATTTT	CASSQYQDRDQSNQPQHF
19	TRBV7-2	NA	TRBD1	TRBJ1-5	TGTGCCAGCAGCTTAGGGGACAGTGATACCCTATATAGCAATCAGCCCCAGCATTTT	CASSLGDSDTLYSNQPQHF
15	TRBV7-8	NA	NA	TRBJ2-7	TGTGCCAGCAGCCCCCAGGCTAGGGGAACCTACGAGCAGTACTTC	CASSPQARGTYEQYF
13	TRBV27	NA	NA	TRBJ1-5	TGTGCCAGCAGTCGACAGGGCAATCAGCCCCAGCATTTT	CASSRQGNQPQHF
17	TRBV12-5	NA	TRBD2	TRBJ2-3	TGTGCTAGTGGGCATCGGGGACTAGAACACAACACAGATACGCAGTATTTT	CASGHRGLEHNTDTQYF
17	TRBV9	NA	TRBD2	TRBJ2-1	TGTGCCAGCAGCGAAAGACTAGCGTTCAGCTCCTACAATGAGCAGTTCTTC	CASSERLAFSSYNEQFF
15	TRBV5-4	NA	NA	TRBJ2-1	TGTGCCAGCAGCTTGGTTACACCCGTAGGGGATGAGCAGTTCTTC	CASSLVTPVGDEQFF
11	TRBV21-1	few	NA	TRBJ2-7	TGTGCCAGCAGCAAATCTTACGAGCAGTACTTC	CASSKSYEQYF
18	TRBV7-6	NA	NA	TRBJ1-1	TGTGCCAGCAGCCGCAGATACGACCTGACAGGTTTGGGGACTGAAGCTTTCTTT	CASSRRYDLTGLGTEAFF
14	TRBV4-3	NA	NA	TRBJ2-7	TGCGCCAGCAGCCAAGCGCAGGTCGCCTACGAGCAGTACTTC	CASSQAQVAYEQYF